A single sample gave rise to the 14 T cell receptor beta chains below, sequenced in a study of blood T cell repertoires in COVID-19. Profiling relied on immunoSEQ multiplex PCR, and the TCRdb table lists in-frame clones only, not all of them. The table records approximately 280,000 clones, approximately 86% of them present only once. The sample was PBMCs or T cells enriched from blood (not recorded which). These receptors were taken from a woman younger than 35 who had recovered from COVID-19.

The chain carries TRBV20-1 and TRBJ2-1, with a possible D match to TRBD2 (5 bases). Germline-derived CDR1 and CDR2 are DFQATT and SNEGSKA (reference sequence). There are 16 residues in the CDR3. V dropped 3 bases and J dropped 6 bases, with 21 bases sitting between them. The CDR3 nucleotides are TGCAGTGCTAGTAGGTTAGCGCCCGAGTCGGGCAATGAGCAGTTCTTC. As protein: CSASRLAPESGNEQFF.

The rearrangement links TRBV14 to TRBJ1-5, with D possibly TRBD1 on 5 matching bases. Germline V gene lookup returns CDR1 SGHDN and CDR2 FVKESK. Trimming pared 1 base from V and 4 bases from J, leaving 8 bases between. There are 14 residues in the CDR3. The CDR3 region has the DNA TGTGCCAGCAGCCAAGGCGGGGGGAATCAGCCCCAGCATTTT. It codes for CASSQGGGNQPQHF.

V usage is TRBV5-4 and J usage is TRBJ2-3; TRBD2 agrees at 8 bases. The CDR3 extends over 17 amino acids. The trim removed 0 bases at V and 4 bases at J, leaving 10 bases unmatched. Per the germline V gene, CDR1 is SGHNT and CDR2 is YYREEE (reference sequence). The CDR3 reads CASSLDGRAGGADTQYF. CDR3 nucleotide sequence: TGTGCCAGCAGCTTGGACGGGAGGGCCGGTGGAGCAGATACGCAGTATTTT. Full variable domain (missing parts from reference TRBV5-4 and TRBJ2-3): ETGVTQSPTHLIKTRGQQVTLRCSSQSGHNTVSWYQQALGQGPQFIFQYYREEENGRGNFPPRFSGLQFPNYSSELNVNALELDDSALYLCASSLDGRAGGADTQYFGPGTRLTVL.

The table lists this clone with a few counts. The chain is built from TRBV6-1 and TRBJ1-2; 10 nucleotides line up with TRBD1. Germline V gene data show CDR1 as MNHNS and CDR2 as SASEGT. The CDR3 runs 18 residues. Trimming at V came to 4 bases and at J to 1 base, leaving 12 bases not matched to a gene. CDR3 sequence reads: CASSVRWDRGDGNYGYTF. Written as DNA, the CDR3 is TGTGCCAGCAGTGTTCGTTGGGACAGGGGCGACGGTAACTATGGCTACACCTTC.

The V gene is TRBV10-3, the J gene TRBJ2-7, with a possible D match to TRBD1 (5 bases). This CDR3 spans 15 amino acids. V gave up 6 bases and J gave up 4 bases, with 19 bases separating them. Germline V gene data show CDR1 as ENHRY and CDR2 as SYGVKD. The DNA of the CDR3 is TGTGCCATCAGATTCGGAGCAGGGCATTCTTACGAGCAGTACTTC. Protein: CAIRFGAGHSYEQYF.

V usage is TRBV11-2 and J usage is TRBJ1-4, with 11 bases fitting TRBD1. V lost 7 bases and J lost 7; bases outside the gene matches: 17. Germline V gene sequence: CDR1 SGHAT, CDR2 FQNNGV. The CDR3 runs to 18 residues. The CDR3 DNA reads as TGTGCCAGCACCGCCTTCGGGACAGGGGGACTACTAGGTGAAAAACTGTTTTTT. Amino acids: CASTAFGTGGLLGEKLFF.

The chain combines TRBV9 with TRBJ2-3, with 16 positions matching TRBD2. The CDR3 totals 18 residues. The germline CDR1 and CDR2 sequences are SGDLS and YYNGEE. V lost 4 bases and J lost 4; bases outside the gene matches: 9. The CDR3 nucleotides are TGTGCCAGCAGCCCCCGAGGGACTAGCGGGAGGGCCGCAGATACGCAGTATTTT. Its translation: CASSPRGTSGRAADTQYF.

J is TRBJ1-1 and V is TRBV9; 7 positions match TRBD1. Germline CDR1 is SGDLS and CDR2 is YYNGEE. V gave up 3 bases and J gave up 6 bases; unmatched junction bases: 17. This CDR3 is 17 amino acids long. CDR3 residues: CASSGGGFGTETPEAFF. In DNA form, the CDR3 reads TGTGCCAGCAGCGGAGGAGGGTTTGGGACAGAGACCCCTGAAGCTTTCTTT.

V usage is TRBV4-2 and J usage is TRBJ2-3; 9 bases are a match to TRBD2. In germline, CDR1 is LGHNA, CDR2 YNFKEQ. The V gene end was trimmed by 1 base and the J gene end by 6 bases; junction bases not matched to a gene: 5. The CDR3 has 15 amino acids. CDR3: CASSQGREGLDTQYF. The CDR3 DNA follows: TGTGCCAGCAGCCAAGGGCGGGAGGGCCTGGATACGCAGTATTTT.

CDR3 bases: TGTGCCAGCAGCTTATCCGGGGGAGATTACAATGAGCAGTTCTTC. Amino acid sequence: CASSLSGGDYNEQFF. The V gene is TRBV7-8, the J gene TRBJ2-1; D possibly corresponds to TRBD2 (6 bases). The CDR3 sequence is 15 residues long. V gave up 2 bases and J gave up 4 bases, with 12 bases separating them. CDR1 is SGHVS, CDR2 FQNEAQ, per germline.

The gene calls are TRBV7-9 and TRBJ2-5, with 7 nucleotides matching TRBD1. In germline, CDR1 is SEHNR, CDR2 FQNEAQ (reference sequence). The CDR3 totals 14 residues. The V and J ends lost 3 bases and 2 bases, in that order; junction bases with no gene match: 3. The CDR3 DNA sequence: TGTGCCAGCAGCTTCGACAGGGAGCAAGAGACCCAGTACTTC. As protein: CASSFDREQETQYF. Supplemented by reference TRBV7-9 and TRBJ2-5, the full variable domain reads DTGVSQNPRHKITKRGQNVTFRCDPISEHNRLYWYRQTLGQGPEFLTYFQNEAQLEKSRLLSDRFSAERPKGSFSTLEIQRTEQGDSAMYLCASSFDREQETQYFGPGTRLLVL.

V usage is TRBV29-1 and J usage is TRBJ1-2; 8 bases are shared with TRBD1. Germline trimming cut 6 bases from V and 6 bases from J; bases unmatched to any gene: 9. The CDR3 is made up of 13 amino acids. Germline V gives CDR1 SQVTM, CDR2 ANQGSEA. CDR3 loop: CSVNRGYLDGYTF. CDR3 nucleotides: TGCAGCGTAAACAGGGGGTACCTCGATGGCTACACCTTC.

The CDR3: CASRRRTGGNEQFF. The CDR3 coding sequence is TGTGCCAGCAGGCGACGGACAGGGGGCAATGAGCAGTTCTTC. The rearrangement uses TRBV28 and TRBJ2-1; 10 nucleotides line up with TRBD1. J lost 6 bases, V lost 6 bases, and 5 bases had no gene match. This CDR3 has 14 amino acids. Germline V gene data show CDR1 as MDHEN and CDR2 as SYDVKM.

The rearrangement joins TRBV19 to TRBJ2-1; 9 positions agree with TRBD1. The J segment lost 3 bases and the V segment lost 1 base, leaving 4 bases of the junction unmatched. The germline CDR1 and CDR2 sequences are LNHDA and SQIVND (reference sequence). The CDR3 spans 16 residues. The CDR3 protein is CASSIVGDRDYNEQFF. In nucleotides, the CDR3 is TGTGCCAGTAGTATAGTCGGGGACAGGGACTACAATGAGCAGTTCTTC.